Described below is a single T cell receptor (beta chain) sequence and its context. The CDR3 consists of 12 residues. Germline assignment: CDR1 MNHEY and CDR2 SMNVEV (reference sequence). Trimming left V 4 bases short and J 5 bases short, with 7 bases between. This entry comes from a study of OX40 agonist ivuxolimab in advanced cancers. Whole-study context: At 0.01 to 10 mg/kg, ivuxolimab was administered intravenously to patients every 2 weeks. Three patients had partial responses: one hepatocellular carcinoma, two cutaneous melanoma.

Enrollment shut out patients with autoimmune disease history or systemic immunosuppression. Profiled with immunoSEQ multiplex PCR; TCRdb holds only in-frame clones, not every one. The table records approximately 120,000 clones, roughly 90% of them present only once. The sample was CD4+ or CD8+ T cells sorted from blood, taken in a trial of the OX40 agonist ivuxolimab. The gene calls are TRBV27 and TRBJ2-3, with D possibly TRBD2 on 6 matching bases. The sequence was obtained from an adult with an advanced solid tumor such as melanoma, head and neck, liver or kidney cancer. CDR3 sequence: CASSSEGDTQYF. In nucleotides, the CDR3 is TGTGCCAGCAGTTCGGAGGGAGATACGCAGTATTTT.